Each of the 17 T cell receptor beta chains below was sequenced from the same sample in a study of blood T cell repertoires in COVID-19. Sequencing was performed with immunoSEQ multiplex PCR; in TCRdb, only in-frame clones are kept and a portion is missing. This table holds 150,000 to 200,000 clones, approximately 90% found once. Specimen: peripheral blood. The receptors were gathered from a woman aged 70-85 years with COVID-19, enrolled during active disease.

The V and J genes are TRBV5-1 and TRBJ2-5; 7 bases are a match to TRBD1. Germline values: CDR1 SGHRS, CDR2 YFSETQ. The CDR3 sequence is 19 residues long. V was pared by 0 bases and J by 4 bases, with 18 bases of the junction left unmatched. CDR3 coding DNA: TGCGCCAGCAGCTTGGTGGCCCAGACAGGGACCGGGGCAGGAGAGACCCAGTACTTC. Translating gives CASSLVAQTGTGAGETQYF.

The CDR3 DNA is TGTGCCAGCAGCCAAGATCGGACAGGGCCCTACGAGCAGTACTTC. It yields the protein CASSQDRTGPYEQYF. The rearrangement uses TRBV4-2 and TRBJ2-7; 8 nucleotides line up with TRBD1. Per germline, CDR1 LGHNA and CDR2 YNFKEQ. V lost 0 bases to trimming and J lost 2 bases; unmatched junction nucleotides: 3. The CDR3 extends over 15 amino acids.

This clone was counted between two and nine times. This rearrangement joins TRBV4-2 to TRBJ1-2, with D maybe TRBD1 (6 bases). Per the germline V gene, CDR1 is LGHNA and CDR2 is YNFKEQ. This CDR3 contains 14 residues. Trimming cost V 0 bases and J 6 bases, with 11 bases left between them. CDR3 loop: CASSQEGGLNGYTF. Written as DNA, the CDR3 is TGTGCCAGCAGCCAAGAGGGGGGGCTAAATGGCTACACCTTC.

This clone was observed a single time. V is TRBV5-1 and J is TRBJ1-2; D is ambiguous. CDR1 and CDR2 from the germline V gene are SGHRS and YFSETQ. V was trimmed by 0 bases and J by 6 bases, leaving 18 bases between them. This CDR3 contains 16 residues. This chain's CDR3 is CASSLAFVVSRDGYTF. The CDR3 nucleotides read TGCGCCAGCAGCTTGGCCTTTGTCGTGTCGAGGGATGGCTACACCTTC. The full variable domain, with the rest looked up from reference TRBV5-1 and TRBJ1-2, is KAGVTQTPRYLIKTRGQQVTLSCSPISGHRSVSWYQQTPGQGLQFLFEYFSETQRNKGNFPGRFSGRQFSNSRSEMNVSTLELGDSALYLCASSLAFVVSRDGYTFGSGTRLTVV.

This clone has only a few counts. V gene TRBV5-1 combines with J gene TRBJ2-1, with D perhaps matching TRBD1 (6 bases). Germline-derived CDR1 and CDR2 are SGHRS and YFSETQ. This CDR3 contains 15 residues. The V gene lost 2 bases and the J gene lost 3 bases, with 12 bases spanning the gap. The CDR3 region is CASSLGQLSYNEQFF. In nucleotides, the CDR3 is TGCGCCAGCAGCTTAGGACAGCTGAGCTACAATGAGCAGTTCTTC.

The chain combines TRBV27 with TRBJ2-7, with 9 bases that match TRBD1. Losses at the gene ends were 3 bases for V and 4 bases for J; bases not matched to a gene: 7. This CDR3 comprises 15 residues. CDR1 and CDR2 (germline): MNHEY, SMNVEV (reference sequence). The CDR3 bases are TGTGCCAGCAGTTTTTCCGGGACAGGGTGGTACGAGCAGTACTTC. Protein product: CASSFSGTGWYEQYF.

The CDR3 bases are TGCGCCAGCAGCACGACTAGCGGGAGGGTAGGAGATGAGCAGTTCTTC. It translates to CASSTTSGRVGDEQFF. V usage is TRBV5-1 and J usage is TRBJ2-1, with 14 bases aligning to TRBD2. Germline CDR1 is SGHRS and CDR2 is YFSETQ. V trimming: 4 bases; J trimming: 8 bases; junction bases outside the gene matches: 8. The CDR3 covers 16 residues.

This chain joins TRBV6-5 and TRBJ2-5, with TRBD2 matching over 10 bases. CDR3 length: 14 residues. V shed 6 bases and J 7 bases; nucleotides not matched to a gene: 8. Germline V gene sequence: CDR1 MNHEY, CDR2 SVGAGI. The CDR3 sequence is CASSPAGGRGTQYF. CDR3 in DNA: TGTGCCAGCAGCCCAGCGGGAGGGAGGGGGACCCAGTACTTC.

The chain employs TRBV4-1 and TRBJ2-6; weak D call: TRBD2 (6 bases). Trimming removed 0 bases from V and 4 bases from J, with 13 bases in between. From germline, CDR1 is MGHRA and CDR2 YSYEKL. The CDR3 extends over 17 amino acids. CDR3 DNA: TGCGCCAGCAGCCAAGAGTTAGGGGACTGGGGGGCCAACGTCCTGACTTTC. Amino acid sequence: CASSQELGDWGANVLTF.

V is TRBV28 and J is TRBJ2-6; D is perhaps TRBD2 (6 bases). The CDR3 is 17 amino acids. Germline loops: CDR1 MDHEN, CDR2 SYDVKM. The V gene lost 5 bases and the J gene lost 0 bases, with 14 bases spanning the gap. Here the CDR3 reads CASSGGTVASGANVLTF. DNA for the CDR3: TGTGCCAGCAGTGGAGGGACTGTGGCCTCTGGGGCCAACGTCCTGACTTTC.

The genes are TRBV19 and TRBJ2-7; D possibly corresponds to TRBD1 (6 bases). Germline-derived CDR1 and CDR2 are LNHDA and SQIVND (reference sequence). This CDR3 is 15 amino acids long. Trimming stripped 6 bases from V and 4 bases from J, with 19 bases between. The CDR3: CASSRTVLLKYEQYF. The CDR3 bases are TGTGCCAGTAGCAGGACAGTCCTCCTTAAATACGAGCAGTACTTC. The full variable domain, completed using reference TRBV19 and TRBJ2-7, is DGGITQSPKYLFRKEGQNVTLSCEQNLNHDAMYWYRQDPGQGLRLIYYSQIVNDFQKGDIAEGYSVSREKKESFPLTVTSAQKNPTAFYLCASSRTVLLKYEQYFGPGTRLTVT.

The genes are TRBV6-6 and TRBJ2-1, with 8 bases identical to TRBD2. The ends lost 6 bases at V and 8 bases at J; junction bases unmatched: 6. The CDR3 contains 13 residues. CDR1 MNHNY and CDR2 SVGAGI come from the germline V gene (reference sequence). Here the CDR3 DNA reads TGTGCCAGCAGCGGGAGGGCCAGAGATGAGCAGTTCTTC. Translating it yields CASSGRARDEQFF.

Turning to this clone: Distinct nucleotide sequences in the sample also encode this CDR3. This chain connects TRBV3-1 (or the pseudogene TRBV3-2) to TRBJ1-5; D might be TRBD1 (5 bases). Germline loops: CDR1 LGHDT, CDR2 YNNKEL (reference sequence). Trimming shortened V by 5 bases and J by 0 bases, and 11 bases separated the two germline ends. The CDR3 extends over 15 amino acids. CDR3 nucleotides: TGTGCCAGCAGCAGGGACGGGGGTAGCAATCAGCCCCAGCATTTT. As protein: CASSRDGGSNQPQHF.

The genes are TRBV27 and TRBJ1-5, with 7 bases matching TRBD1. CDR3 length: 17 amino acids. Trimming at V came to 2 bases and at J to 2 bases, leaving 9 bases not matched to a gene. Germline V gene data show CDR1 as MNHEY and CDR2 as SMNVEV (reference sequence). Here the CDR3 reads CASSLEAVGTGNQPQHF. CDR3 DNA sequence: TGTGCCAGCAGTTTAGAGGCAGTGGGGACAGGCAATCAGCCCCAGCATTTT.

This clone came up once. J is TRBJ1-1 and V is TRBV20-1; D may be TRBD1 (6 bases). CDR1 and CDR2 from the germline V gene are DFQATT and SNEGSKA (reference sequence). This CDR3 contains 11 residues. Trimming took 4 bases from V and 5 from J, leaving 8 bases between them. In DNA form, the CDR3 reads TGCAGTGCTAAGAGGGGGACTGAAGCTTTCTTT. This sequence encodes CSAKRGTEAFF.

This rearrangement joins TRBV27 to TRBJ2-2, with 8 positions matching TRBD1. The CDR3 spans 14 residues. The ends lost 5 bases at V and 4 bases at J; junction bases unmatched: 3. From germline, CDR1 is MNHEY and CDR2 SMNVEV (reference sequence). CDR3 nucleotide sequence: TGTGCCAGCAGTACGACAGGGGCCACCGGGGAGCTGTTTTTT. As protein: CASSTTGATGELFF.

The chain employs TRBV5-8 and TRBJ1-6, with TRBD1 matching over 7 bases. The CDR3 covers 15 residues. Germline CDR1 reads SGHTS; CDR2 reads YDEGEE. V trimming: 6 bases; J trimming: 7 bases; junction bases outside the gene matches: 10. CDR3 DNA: TGTGCCAGCAACACTGTGGGACAGTACAATTCACCCCTCCACTTT. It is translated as CASNTVGQYNSPLHF.